Below, one T cell receptor (beta chain) is given with its context. This entry is derived from a study of blood T cell repertoires in COVID-19. Produced via immunoSEQ multiplex PCR; TCRdb's table is partial and in-frame only. This table holds hundreds of thousands of clones, 85% to 90% found once. The study assigned cohorts using participant-reported clinical history. Symptom resolution, clearance, or two negative PCRs marked the recovered donors of Cohort 3. V was clipped by 10 bases and J by 0 bases, with 16 bases between them. This CDR3 is 15 amino acids long. Germline CDR1 and CDR2: LNHDA and SQIVND (reference sequence).

This sequence was found in a young man who had recovered from COVID-19. The V gene is TRBV19, the J gene TRBJ1-5; tentative D call: TRBD1 (6 bases). Source material: PBMCs or T cells enriched from blood (not recorded which). The CDR3 is CATRRGGNSNQPQHF. DNA of the CDR3: TGTGCCACTCGACGAGGGGGAAATAGCAATCAGCCCCAGCATTTT.